The 10 T cell receptor beta chains in this list originate from one sample, sequenced in a study of PD-1 blockade in classical Hodgkin lymphoma (dated by TCRdb to the early 2020s). The time point label here, explained by the study, means: cycle 2 day 1 (C2D1) of nivolumab. Relapse after autologous stem cell transplantation had occurred in all trial patients, and cohorts A, B and C were distinguished by prior brentuximab vedotin exposure. The library was obtained by the immunoSEQ multiplex PCR assay. Drawn from immuneACCESS, this table holds only the in-frame rearrangements with V and J called that TCRdb kept. Clones are partly lost; checked studies trace under half to an unresolved V gene and leave the rest unexplained. The table for this sample lists tens of thousands of clones; just over 70% of them were counted only once. The top ten clones comprise 3.5% to 4.5% of the sample. Sequenced here: peripheral blood mononuclear cells (PBMCs), sampled before the second cycle of nivolumab. Receptors were obtained from a human donor with classical Hodgkin lymphoma.

The chain recombines TRBV19 with TRBJ1-6; no clear D. This CDR3 contains 13 residues. Trimming left V 7 bases short and J 10 bases short, with 14 bases between. From germline, CDR1 is LNHDA and CDR2 SQIVND (reference sequence). CDR3 nucleotide sequence: TGTGCCAGTAAGGCCGCGGTAGGATCACCCCTCCACTTT. Amino acid sequence: CASKAAVGSPLHF.

V gene TRBV29-1 combines with J gene TRBJ2-7, with TRBD1 identical over 9 bases. CDR3 size: 12 residues. Trimming at V came to 1 base and at J to 5 bases, leaving 0 bases not matched to a gene. Germline V gene sequence: CDR1 SQVTM, CDR2 ANQGSEA. The chain's CDR3 is CSVEGQGDEQYF. In nucleotides, the CDR3 is TGCAGCGTTGAAGGACAGGGGGACGAGCAGTACTTC.

V usage is TRBV18 and J usage is TRBJ2-3; D is unclear. Trimming cost V 0 bases and J 5 bases, with 18 bases left between them. CDR3 length equals 17 residues. CDR1 is KGHSH, CDR2 LQKENI, per germline. The DNA for the CDR3 is TGTGCCAGCTCACCACCTAGTACACCGATTCTGGGAGATACGCAGTATTTT. Protein: CASSPPSTPILGDTQYF.

The chain combines TRBV12-5 with TRBJ1-1; D not certain. Germline V CDR1 and CDR2: LGHNT, FRNRAP. The V end was cut by 5 bases, the J end by 5 bases, with 18 bases between. The CDR3 covers 15 residues. CDR3 coding DNA: TGTGCTAGTGGTCAATATAGTCCTAGTGGTACTGAAGCTTTCTTT. As protein: CASGQYSPSGTEAFF.

The chain uses TRBV7-8 and TRBJ1-1, with D perhaps matching TRBD1 (5 bases). CDR1 and CDR2 (germline): SGHVS, FQNEAQ. The CDR3 is 13 residues long. V shed 3 bases and J shed 4 bases, with 9 bases lying between them. The chain's CDR3 is CASSFGGVTEAFF. CDR3 nucleotides: TGTGCCAGCAGCTTTGGAGGGGTCACTGAAGCTTTCTTT.

The V gene is TRBV27, the J gene TRBJ2-4; 10 nucleotides align to TRBD1. The germline V gene has CDR1 MNHEY and CDR2 SMNVEV (reference sequence). This CDR3 is built from 15 residues. Losses at the gene ends were 6 bases for V and 8 bases for J; bases not matched to a gene: 10. The DNA of the CDR3 is TGTGCCAGCAGCCGCCTCGGGACAGGGGCCCACATTCAGTACTTC. Translation: CASSRLGTGAHIQYF.

A note on this clone: An end of the junction does not agree with germline; a read error may underlie this. The J gene is TRBJ1-2, the V gene TRBV7-9; D remains unclear. The germline gives CDR1 SEHNR, CDR2 FQNEAQ (reference sequence). The CDR3 is 15 residues long. CDR3 DNA: TGTGCCAGCAGTTTAGAGGTCGGCAGTGGATATGGCTACACCTTC. It encodes CASSLEVGSGYGYTF.

This chain uses TRBV5-1 with TRBJ2-7; D not resolved. The CDR3 extends over 14 amino acids. Trimming cost V 0 bases and J 2 bases, with 9 bases left between them. Germline-derived CDR1 and CDR2 are SGHRS and YFSETQ. The CDR3: CASSLAGRPYEQYF. The CDR3 DNA sequence: TGCGCCAGCAGCTTGGCCGGGCGTCCCTACGAGCAGTACTTC.

The genes are TRBV19 and TRBJ2-1; 14 nucleotides align to TRBD2. Trimming removed 9 bases from V and 2 bases from J; junction bases left unmatched: 3. The CDR3 runs to 15 residues. CDR1 is LNHDA and CDR2 is SQIVND in the germline V gene (reference sequence). CDR3 bases: TGTGCCAGCAGACTAGCGGGAGGGACCTACAATGAGCAGTTCTTC. This codes for CASRLAGGTYNEQFF.

The sample holds a few counts of this clone. This rearrangement joins TRBV7-9 to TRBJ2-7; D unclear. Germline V gene sequence: CDR1 SEHNR, CDR2 FQNEAQ (reference sequence). CDR3 length equals 13 residues. Trimming left V 2 bases short and J 7 bases short, with 12 bases between. The CDR3 region is CASSLIWDGEQYF. The CDR3 DNA reads as TGTGCCAGCAGCTTAATTTGGGATGGGGAGCAGTACTTC.